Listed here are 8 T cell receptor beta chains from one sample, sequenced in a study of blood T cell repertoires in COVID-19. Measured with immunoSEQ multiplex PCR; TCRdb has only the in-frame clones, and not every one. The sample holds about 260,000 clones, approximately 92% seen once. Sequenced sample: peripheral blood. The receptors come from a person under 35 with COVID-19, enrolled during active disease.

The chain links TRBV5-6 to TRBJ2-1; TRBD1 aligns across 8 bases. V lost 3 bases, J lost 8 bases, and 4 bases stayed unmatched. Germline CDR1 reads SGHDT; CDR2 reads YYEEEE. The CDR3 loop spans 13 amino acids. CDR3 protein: CASSWTGLDEQFF. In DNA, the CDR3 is TGTGCCAGCAGCTGGACAGGGTTAGATGAGCAGTTCTTC.

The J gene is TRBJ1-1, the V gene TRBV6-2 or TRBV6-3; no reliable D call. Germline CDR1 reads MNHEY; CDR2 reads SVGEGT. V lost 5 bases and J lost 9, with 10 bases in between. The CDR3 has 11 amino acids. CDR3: CASSQVFQAFF. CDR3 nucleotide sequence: TGTGCCAGCAGTCAGGTTTTTCAAGCTTTCTTT.

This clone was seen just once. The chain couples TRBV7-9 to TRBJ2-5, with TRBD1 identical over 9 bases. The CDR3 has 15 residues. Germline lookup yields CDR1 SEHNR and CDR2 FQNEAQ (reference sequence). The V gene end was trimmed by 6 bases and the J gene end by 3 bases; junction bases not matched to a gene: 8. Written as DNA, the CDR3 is TGTGCCAGCAGTCTCTTACAGGGGGCCGAAGAGACCCAGTACTTC. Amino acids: CASSLLQGAEETQYF. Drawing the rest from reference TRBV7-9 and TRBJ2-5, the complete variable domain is DTGVSQNPRHKITKRGQNVTFRCDPISEHNRLYWYRQTLGQGPEFLTYFQNEAQLEKSRLLSDRFSAERPKGSFSTLEIQRTEQGDSAMYLCASSLLQGAEETQYFGPGTRLLVL.

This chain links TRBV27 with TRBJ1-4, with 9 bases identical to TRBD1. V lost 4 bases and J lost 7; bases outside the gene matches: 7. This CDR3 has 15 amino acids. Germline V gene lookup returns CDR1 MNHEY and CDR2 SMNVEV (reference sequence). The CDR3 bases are TGTGCCAGCAGTTCAGGGACAGGGTGGACTGAAAAACTGTTTTTT. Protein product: CASSSGTGWTEKLFF.

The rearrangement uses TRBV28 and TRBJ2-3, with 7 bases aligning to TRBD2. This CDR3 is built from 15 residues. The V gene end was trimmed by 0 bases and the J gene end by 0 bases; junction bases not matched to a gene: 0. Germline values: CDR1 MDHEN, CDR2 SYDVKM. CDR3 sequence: CASSLWRGSTDTQYF. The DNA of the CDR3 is TGTGCCAGCAGTTTATGGCGGGGGAGCACAGATACGCAGTATTTT. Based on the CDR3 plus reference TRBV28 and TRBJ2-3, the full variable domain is DVKVTQSSRYLVKRTGEKVFLECVQDMDHENMFWYRQDPGLGLRLIYFSYDVKMKEKGDIPEGYSVSREKKERFSLILESASTNQTSMYLCASSLWRGSTDTQYFGPGTRLTVL.

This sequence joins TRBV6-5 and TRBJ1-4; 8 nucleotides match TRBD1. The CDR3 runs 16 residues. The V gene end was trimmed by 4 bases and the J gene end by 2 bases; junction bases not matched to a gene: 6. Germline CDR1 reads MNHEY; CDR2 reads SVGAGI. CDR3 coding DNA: TGTGCCAGCAGTTGGGACAGGCCCCCGACTAATGAAAAACTGTTTTTT. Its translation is CASSWDRPPTNEKLFF.

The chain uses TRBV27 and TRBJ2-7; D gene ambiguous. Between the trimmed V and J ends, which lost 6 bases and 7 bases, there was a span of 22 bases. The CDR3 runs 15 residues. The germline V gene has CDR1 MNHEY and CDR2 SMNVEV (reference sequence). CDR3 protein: CASSPLRDSRSEQYF. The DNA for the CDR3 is TGTGCCAGCAGCCCGCTAAGAGACTCTCGTTCAGAGCAGTACTTC.

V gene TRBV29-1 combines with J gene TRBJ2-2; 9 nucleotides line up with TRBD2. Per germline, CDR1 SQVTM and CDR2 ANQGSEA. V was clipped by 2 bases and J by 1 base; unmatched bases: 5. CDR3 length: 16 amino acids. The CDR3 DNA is TGCAGCGTTGAAACCCCTAGCGGGAAGAACACCGGGGAGCTGTTTTTT. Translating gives CSVETPSGKNTGELFF.